These 21 T cell receptor beta chains were all obtained from the same sample, sequenced in a study of beta chain features in type 1 diabetes. Expressed TCRB transcripts were sequenced because the entire RNA isolate underwent reverse transcription. This table comes from immunoSEQ multiplex PCR, and its TCRdb copy is limited to in-frame clones, with some not included. The sample consists of about 160,000 clones, about 8.5% of them appearing once. Sequenced: central memory CD4+ T cells from blood. These receptors were collected from a man in his late teens or twenties in good health.

The chain recombines TRBV7-9 with TRBJ2-7, with 10 bases matching TRBD1. V lost 5 bases to trimming and J lost 0 bases; unmatched junction nucleotides: 10. CDR1 and CDR2 (germline): SEHNR, FQNEAQ (reference sequence). This CDR3 region has 17 residues. The CDR3 spells CASSQRGGTGVSYEQYF. DNA for the CDR3: TGTGCCAGCAGCCAAAGGGGGGGGACAGGGGTCTCCTACGAGCAGTACTTC.

This clone was detected ten times or more. The genes are TRBV7-9 and TRBJ2-2; weak D call: TRBD2 (5 bases). This CDR3 contains 15 residues. Looked up from germline, CDR1 is SEHNR and CDR2 is FQNEAQ (reference sequence). With 5 bases removed from V and 5 bases from J, the gap between germline ends came to 15 bases. The DNA for the CDR3 is TGTGCCAGCAGCCAAGGAGCTAGCAGTACCGGGGAGCTGTTTTTT. Its protein is CASSQGASSTGELFF.

In this sample, this clone turned up a few times. The chain couples TRBV5-6 to TRBJ2-7; 7 bases align to TRBD1. The germline CDR1 and CDR2 sequences are SGHDT and YYEEEE. V dropped 6 bases and J dropped 3; count of bases not matched to a gene: 12. The CDR3 is made up of 15 amino acids. The CDR3 DNA reads as TGTGCCAGCACCACCGTGGGGACAGCCAACTACGAGCAGTACTTC. Its translation is CASTTVGTANYEQYF.

The chain's CDR3 is CAWSVPVGASQPQHF. The CDR3 nucleotides read TGTGCCTGGAGTGTTCCGGTGGGGGCAAGTCAGCCCCAGCATTTT. The chain uses TRBV30 and TRBJ1-5; maybe TRBD1 (6 bases). The CDR3 runs 15 residues. Germline V gives CDR1 GTSNPN, CDR2 SVGIG (reference sequence). V dropped 0 bases and J dropped 6 bases, with 15 bases sitting between them.

This clone was recorded a few times. The genes are TRBV5-1 and TRBJ2-5, with D maybe TRBD1 (5 bases). The germline gives CDR1 SGHRS, CDR2 YFSETQ. This CDR3 contains 13 residues. V lost 3 bases and J lost 5, with 11 bases in between. The chain's CDR3 is CASSWQGGETQYF. CDR3 nucleotide sequence: TGCGCCAGCAGCTGGCAGGGTGGGGAGACCCAGTACTTC.

In this sample, this clone turned up a few times. The chain combines TRBV28 with TRBJ2-1; weak D call: TRBD2 (5 bases). The CDR3 is made up of 13 amino acids. V was cut by 7 bases and J by 6 bases, with 13 bases left in between. Germline CDR1 is MDHEN and CDR2 is SYDVKM. In nucleotides, the CDR3 is TGTGCCAGCAAGGGAGAGGCCCGCAATGAGCAGTTCTTC. It encodes CASKGEARNEQFF.

This clone was recorded at least ten times. The genes are TRBV29-1 and TRBJ2-2, with D tentatively TRBD1 (5 bases). The CDR3 extends over 13 amino acids. Germline-derived CDR1 and CDR2 are SQVTM and ANQGSEA. Trimming left V 4 bases short and J 3 bases short, with 9 bases between. The CDR3 sequence: CSVGTGYTGELFF. Written as DNA, the CDR3 is TGCAGCGTTGGTACAGGCTACACCGGGGAGCTGTTTTTT.

The gene calls are TRBV7-6 and TRBJ1-3; no clear D. The CDR3 contains 15 residues. V lost 3 bases and J 0 bases, leaving 9 bases between the germline ends. Germline V CDR1 and CDR2: SGHVS, FNYEAQ. This chain's CDR3 is CASSFRRSSGNTIYF. CDR3 bases: TGTGCCAGCAGCTTTCGTAGGAGCTCTGGAAACACCATATATTTT.

CDR3 protein: CASRRRAGQNSV. The CDR3, as DNA: TGTGCCAGCAGGCGACGGGCCGGACAGAACTCTGTC. This chain connects TRBV7-2 to TRBJ2-7; D is perhaps TRBD1 (6 bases). Looked up from germline, CDR1 is SGHTA and CDR2 is FQGNSA. There are 12 residues in the CDR3.

The rearrangement joins TRBV9 to TRBJ1-4, with 8 bases fitting TRBD1. Germline values: CDR1 SGDLS, CDR2 YYNGEE. This CDR3 contains 14 residues. V lost 3 bases, J lost 4 bases, and 2 bases stayed unmatched. The CDR3: CASSAGQGNEKLFF. In DNA form, the CDR3 reads TGTGCCAGCAGCGCCGGACAGGGTAATGAAAAACTGTTTTTT.

Ten or more counts support this clone. The chain joins TRBV29-1 to TRBJ1-1; D not certain. CDR1 and CDR2 (germline): SQVTM, ANQGSEA. With 1 base removed from V and 7 bases from J, the gap between germline ends came to 10 bases. This CDR3 spans 12 amino acids. The CDR3: CSVEGTTIEAFF. CDR3 nucleotide sequence: TGCAGCGTTGAAGGGACGACTATTGAAGCTTTCTTT.

V and J are TRBV14 and TRBJ1-5, with 7 bases that match TRBD1. J lost 2 bases, V lost 6 bases, and 4 bases had no gene match. Germline CDR1 reads SGHDN; CDR2 reads FVKESK. This CDR3 spans 14 amino acids. CDR3 coding DNA: TGTGCCAGCAGTCGGACAGGAGGCAATCAGCCCCAGCATTTT. It is translated as CASSRTGGNQPQHF.

The chain combines TRBV19 with TRBJ2-3; 9 nucleotides match TRBD2. The ends lost 1 base at V and 2 bases at J; junction bases unmatched: 13. This CDR3 region has 19 residues. The germline gives CDR1 LNHDA, CDR2 SQIVND (reference sequence). CDR3 loop: CASSIAASGTPLFTDTQYF. The DNA for the CDR3 is TGTGCCAGTAGTATAGCGGCTAGCGGGACTCCTTTATTCACAGATACGCAGTATTTT.

V and J are TRBV5-1 and TRBJ2-1, with D maybe TRBD2 (6 bases). V dropped 2 bases and J dropped 11 bases, with 20 bases sitting between them. CDR1 is SGHRS, CDR2 YFSETQ, per germline. This CDR3 spans 15 amino acids. This CDR3 is CASSFNGQGGDQQFF. The CDR3 DNA follows: TGCGCCAGCAGCTTCAATGGGCAGGGAGGTGATCAGCAGTTCTTC.

This clone was observed a few times. The chain combines TRBV28 with TRBJ1-5, with D unresolved. The germline gives CDR1 MDHEN, CDR2 SYDVKM. V lost 4 bases and J 2 bases, leaving 9 bases between the germline ends. This CDR3 is built from 14 residues. The CDR3 spells CASSSRRGNQPQHF. Here the CDR3 DNA reads TGTGCCAGCAGTTCACGGCGGGGCAATCAGCCCCAGCATTTT.

This clone was recorded many times. This rearrangement joins TRBV7-9 to TRBJ2-7; no reliable D call. Germline V gene data show CDR1 as SEHNR and CDR2 as FQNEAQ (reference sequence). Trimming removed 5 bases from V and 6 bases from J, with 11 bases in between. CDR3 length equals 12 residues. The CDR3 DNA follows: TGTGCCAGCAGCGCCGGCCAGGTCGAGCAGTACTTC. It encodes CASSAGQVEQYF. The full variable domain, with the rest looked up from reference TRBV7-9 and TRBJ2-7, is DTGVSQNPRHKITKRGQNVTFRCDPISEHNRLYWYRQTLGQGPEFLTYFQNEAQLEKSRLLSDRFSAERPKGSFSTLEIQRTEQGDSAMYLCASSAGQVEQYFGPGTRLTVT.

Comments on this clone: At one boundary the junction diverges from the germline segment, which might be a read error. V is TRBV4-2 and J is TRBJ1-1; 11 bases match TRBD1. The CDR3 has 16 residues. The germline CDR1 and CDR2 sequences are LGHNA and YNFKEQ. CDR3 region: CASSHSDPGTGGGILF. CDR3 sequence (DNA): TGTGCCAGCAGCCATTCGGACCCAGGGACAGGGGGAGGAATACTATTT.

This sequence joins TRBV27 and TRBJ1-1; D may be TRBD1 (5 bases). The CDR3 totals 16 residues. CDR1 and CDR2 (germline): MNHEY, SMNVEV (reference sequence). Between the trimmed V and J ends, which lost 6 bases and 0 bases, there was a span of 17 bases. The CDR3 here is CASRTGRGLMNTEAFF. CDR3 nucleotide sequence: TGTGCCAGCAGGACCGGACGGGGGTTGATGAACACTGAAGCTTTCTTT.

This clone turned up a few times. This CDR3 is CASSLQTGGGYEQYF. The CDR3 DNA reads as TGTGCCAGCAGCTTGCAGACAGGGGGCGGGTACGAGCAGTACTTC. The rearrangement uses TRBV7-2 and TRBJ2-7, with 10 bases fitting TRBD1. The V segment lost 3 bases and the J segment 4 bases; nucleotides outside the gene matches: 6. Per the germline V gene, CDR1 is SGHTA and CDR2 is FQGNSA. The CDR3 loop spans 15 amino acids.

This clone appeared a few times. The genes are TRBV11-3 and TRBJ2-3; D gene uncertain. Germline V gene data show CDR1 as SGHNT and CDR2 as YENEEA. This CDR3 has 12 amino acids. V was clipped by 3 bases and J by 5 bases, with 6 bases between them. Here the CDR3 DNA reads TGTGCCAGCAGCTTTTCCGGAGATACGCAGTATTTT. Its protein product is CASSFSGDTQYF.

The chain employs TRBV6-1 and TRBJ1-1, with TRBD1 identical over 8 bases. V lost 7 bases to trimming and J lost 5 bases; unmatched junction nucleotides: 12. The CDR3 has 15 residues. The germline gives CDR1 MNHNS, CDR2 SASEGT. CDR3 coding DNA: TGTGCCAGCACCCCCCTCGGACAGGGCGGGACTGAAGCTTTCTTT. Translating gives CASTPLGQGGTEAFF.